A single sample gave rise to the 8 T cell receptor beta chains below, sequenced in a study of Tregs in tolerant kidney transplant recipients. Sequenced by immunoSEQ multiplex PCR; TCRdb stores in-frame clones only, minus some. Of some 100,000 clones in the sample, around 91% were seen once. What was sequenced was CD4+ T cells from blood. The receptors come from a human donor in good health.

This sequence joins TRBV27 and TRBJ2-7, with 8 bases lining up with TRBD1. Trimming cost V 5 bases and J 3 bases; bases outside gene matches: 9. This CDR3 is built from 15 residues. Looked up from germline, CDR1 is MNHEY and CDR2 is SMNVEV (reference sequence). Here the CDR3 DNA reads TGTGCCAGCAGTCTCCGGACAGGGTGGGTCTACGAGCAGTACTTC. Amino acid sequence: CASSLRTGWVYEQYF.

The chain uses TRBV10-2 and TRBJ2-1; 7 nucleotides match TRBD2. With V trimmed by 8 bases and J by 6 bases, 7 bases remained unmatched. Per the germline V gene, CDR1 is WSHSY and CDR2 is SAAADI. The CDR3 has 13 amino acids. The CDR3 coding sequence is TGCGCCAGCTCAACGGGGACTACCAATGAGCAGTTCTTC. Amino acid sequence: CASSTGTTNEQFF.

This clone was recorded a few times. The chain couples TRBV25-1 to TRBJ2-2, with 8 nucleotides matching TRBD1. The CDR3 is 13 amino acids. Losses at the gene ends were 6 bases for V and 4 bases for J; bases not matched to a gene: 1. CDR1 MGHDK and CDR2 SYGVNS come from the germline V gene. CDR3 sequence: CASRQGVTGELFF. The CDR3, as DNA: TGTGCCAGCAGACAGGGGGTCACCGGGGAGCTGTTTTTT.

This sequence joins TRBV5-1 and TRBJ2-2; tentative D call: TRBD2 (5 bases). Looked up from germline, CDR1 is SGHRS and CDR2 is YFSETQ. The CDR3 extends over 14 amino acids. V lost 4 bases and J lost 6, with 13 bases in between. CDR3 nucleotide sequence: TGCGCCAGCAGCGTCAGGACTCGTGCCGGGGAGCTGTTTTTT. Protein sequence: CASSVRTRAGELFF.

The rearrangement joins TRBV18 to TRBJ2-2; unclear D gene. The CDR3 runs 16 residues. Germline V gene data show CDR1 as KGHSH and CDR2 as LQKENI. V lost 6 bases to trimming and J lost 0 bases, with 14 bases between them. The CDR3 coding sequence is TGTGCCAGCTCCCCAGTTAAGAACGCGAACACCGGGGAGCTGTTTTTT. It is translated as CASSPVKNANTGELFF.

The gene calls are TRBV18 and TRBJ2-1; tentative D call: TRBD1 (5 bases). With 1 base removed from V and 8 bases from J, the gap between germline ends came to 12 bases. In germline, CDR1 is KGHSH, CDR2 LQKENI. This CDR3 has 14 amino acids. CDR3 sequence reads: CASSPREQADEQFF. The CDR3 DNA is TGTGCCAGCTCACCACGGGAACAGGCGGATGAGCAGTTCTTC.

The chain combines TRBV7-9 with TRBJ2-5, with D maybe TRBD1 (5 bases). Germline V CDR1 and CDR2: SEHNR, FQNEAQ (reference sequence). CDR3 length: 12 amino acids. Deletions cut 4 bases from V and 4 bases from J, with 7 bases between. As DNA, the CDR3 is TGTGCCAGCAGCTCGCAGGGAGAGACCCAGTACTTC. Protein: CASSSQGETQYF.

V usage is TRBV6-5 and J usage is TRBJ1-2; D remains ambiguous. V lost 6 bases and J lost 8, with 16 bases in between. The CDR3 covers 13 residues. Per the germline V gene, CDR1 is MNHEY and CDR2 is SVGAGI. The CDR3 DNA reads TGTGCCAGCAGGCCGACAATAACAAAGGGCTACACCTTC. Translation gives CASRPTITKGYTF.